The present T cell receptor (beta chain) was sequenced within a study of shared clonotypes between healthy human individuals. Produced via immunoSEQ multiplex PCR; TCRdb's table is partial and in-frame only. The sample holds 2 million to 2.5 million clones, 85% to 95% seen once. The clonotype comes from a man between 18 and 35 years old in good health. Some clones in this sample may be carry-over from other donors' samples. The sequencing sample was made of naive CD4+ T cells from PBMCs. This sample's subset: CD45RA+ positively selected.

CDR3 in amino acids: CASSHLTGANYGYTF. As DNA, the CDR3 is TGCGCCAGCAGCCACTTGACAGGGGCTAACTATGGCTACACCTTC. The chain recombines TRBV4-3 with TRBJ1-2; 8 nucleotides match TRBD1. Germline CDR1 reads LGHNA; CDR2 reads YSLEER. Germline trimming cut 3 bases from V and 0 bases from J; bases unmatched to any gene: 3. This CDR3 has 15 residues.